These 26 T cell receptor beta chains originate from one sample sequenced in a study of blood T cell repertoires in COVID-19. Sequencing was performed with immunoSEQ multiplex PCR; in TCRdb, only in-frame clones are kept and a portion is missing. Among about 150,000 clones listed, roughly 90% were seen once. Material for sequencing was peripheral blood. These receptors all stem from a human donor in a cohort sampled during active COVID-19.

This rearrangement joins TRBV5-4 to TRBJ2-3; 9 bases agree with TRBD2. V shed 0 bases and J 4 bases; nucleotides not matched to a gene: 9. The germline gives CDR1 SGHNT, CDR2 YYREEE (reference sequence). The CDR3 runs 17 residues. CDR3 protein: CASSLVFSGGRSDTQYF. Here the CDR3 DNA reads TGTGCCAGCAGCTTGGTATTCAGCGGGGGGAGATCAGATACGCAGTATTTT.

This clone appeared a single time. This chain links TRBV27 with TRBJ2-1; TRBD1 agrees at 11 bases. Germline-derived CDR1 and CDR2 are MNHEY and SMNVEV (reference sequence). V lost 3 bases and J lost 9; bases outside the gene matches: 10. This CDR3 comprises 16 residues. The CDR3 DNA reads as TGTGCCAGCAGTTTCCCCTCCGGACAGGGGGCCCCTGAGCAGTTCTTC. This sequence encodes CASSFPSGQGAPEQFF.

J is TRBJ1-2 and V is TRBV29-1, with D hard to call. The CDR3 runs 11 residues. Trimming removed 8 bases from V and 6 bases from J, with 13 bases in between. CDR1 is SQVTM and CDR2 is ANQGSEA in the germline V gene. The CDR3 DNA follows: TGCAGCTCCCTAGGCAGACATGGCTACACCTTC. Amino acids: CSSLGRHGYTF.

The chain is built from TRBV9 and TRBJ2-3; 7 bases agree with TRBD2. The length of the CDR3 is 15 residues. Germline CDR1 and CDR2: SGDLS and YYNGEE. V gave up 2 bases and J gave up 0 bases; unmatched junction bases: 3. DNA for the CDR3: TGTGCCAGCAGCGTGGGGGGGTCTAGCACAGATACGCAGTATTTT. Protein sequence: CASSVGGSSTDTQYF.

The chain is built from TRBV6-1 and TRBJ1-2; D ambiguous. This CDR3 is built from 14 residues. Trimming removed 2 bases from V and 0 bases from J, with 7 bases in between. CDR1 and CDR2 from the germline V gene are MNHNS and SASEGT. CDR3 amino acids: CASSEIAANYGYTF. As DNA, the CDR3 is TGTGCCAGCAGTGAAATAGCAGCTAACTATGGCTACACCTTC.

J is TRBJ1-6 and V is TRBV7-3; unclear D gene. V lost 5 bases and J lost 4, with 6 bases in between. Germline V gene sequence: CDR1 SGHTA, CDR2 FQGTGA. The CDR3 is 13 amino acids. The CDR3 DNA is TGTGCCAGCAGCGCGCAATATAATTCACCCCTCCACTTT. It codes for CASSAQYNSPLHF.

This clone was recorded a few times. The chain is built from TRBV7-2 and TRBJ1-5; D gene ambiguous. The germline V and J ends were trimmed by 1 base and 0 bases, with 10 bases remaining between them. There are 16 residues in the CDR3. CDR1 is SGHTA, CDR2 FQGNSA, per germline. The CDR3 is CASSLVMGVSNQPQHF. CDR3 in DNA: TGTGCCAGCAGCTTAGTCATGGGCGTTAGCAATCAGCCCCAGCATTTT.

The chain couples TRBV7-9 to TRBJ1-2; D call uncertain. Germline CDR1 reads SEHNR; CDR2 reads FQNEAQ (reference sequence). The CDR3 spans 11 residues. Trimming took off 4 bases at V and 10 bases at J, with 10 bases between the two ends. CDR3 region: CASSSQASYTF. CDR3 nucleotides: TGTGCCAGCAGCTCGCAGGCTTCCTACACCTTC.

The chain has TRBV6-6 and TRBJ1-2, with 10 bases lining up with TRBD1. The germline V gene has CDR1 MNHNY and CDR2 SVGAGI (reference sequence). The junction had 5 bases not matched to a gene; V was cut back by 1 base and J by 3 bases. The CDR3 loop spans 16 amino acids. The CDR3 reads CASSYFGDRGDYGYTF. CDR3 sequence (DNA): TGTGCCAGCAGTTACTTTGGGGACAGGGGTGACTATGGCTACACCTTC.

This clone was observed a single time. CDR3 residues: CASSLTRLAGGQETQYF. CDR3 bases: TGCGCCAGCAGCCTGACGCGACTAGCGGGGGGGCAAGAGACCCAGTACTTC. V and J are TRBV5-1 and TRBJ2-5, with 14 bases fitting TRBD2. V gave up 4 bases and J gave up 2 bases; unmatched junction bases: 7. The V gene's germline CDR1 is SGHRS and CDR2 YFSETQ. CDR3 length: 17 residues.

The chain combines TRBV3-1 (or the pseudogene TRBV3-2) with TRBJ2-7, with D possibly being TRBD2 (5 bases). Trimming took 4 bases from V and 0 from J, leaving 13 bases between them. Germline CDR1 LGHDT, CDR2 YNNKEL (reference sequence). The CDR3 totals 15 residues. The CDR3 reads CASSPDPGSSYEQYF. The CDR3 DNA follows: TGTGCCAGCAGCCCCGACCCGGGGAGCTCCTACGAGCAGTACTTC.

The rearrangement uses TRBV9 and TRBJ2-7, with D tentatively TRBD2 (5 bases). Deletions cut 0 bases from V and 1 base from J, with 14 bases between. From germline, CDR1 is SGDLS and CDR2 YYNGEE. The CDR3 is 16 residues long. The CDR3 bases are TGTGCCAGCAGCGTAGGTCCGAGGGTAGAATCCTACGAGCAGTACTTC. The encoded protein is CASSVGPRVESYEQYF.

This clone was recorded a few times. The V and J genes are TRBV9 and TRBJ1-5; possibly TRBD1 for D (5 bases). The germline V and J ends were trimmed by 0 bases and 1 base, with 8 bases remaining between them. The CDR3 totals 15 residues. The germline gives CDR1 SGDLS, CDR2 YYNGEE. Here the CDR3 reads CASSVEGRSNQPQHF. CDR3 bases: TGTGCCAGCAGCGTAGAGGGGCGGAGCAATCAGCCCCAGCATTTT.

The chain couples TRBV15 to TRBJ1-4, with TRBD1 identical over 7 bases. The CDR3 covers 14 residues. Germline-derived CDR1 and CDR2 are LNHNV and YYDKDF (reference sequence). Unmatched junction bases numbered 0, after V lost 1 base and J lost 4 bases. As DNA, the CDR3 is TGTGCCACCAGCAGAGGACAGGGTAATGAAAAACTGTTTTTT. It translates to CATSRGQGNEKLFF. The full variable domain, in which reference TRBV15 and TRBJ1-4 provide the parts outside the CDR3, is DAMVIQNPRYQVTQFGKPVTLSCSQTLNHNVMYWYQQKSSQAPKLLFHYYDKDFNNEADTPDNFQSRRPNTSFCFLDIRSPGLGDTAMYLCATSRGQGNEKLFFGSGTQLSVL.

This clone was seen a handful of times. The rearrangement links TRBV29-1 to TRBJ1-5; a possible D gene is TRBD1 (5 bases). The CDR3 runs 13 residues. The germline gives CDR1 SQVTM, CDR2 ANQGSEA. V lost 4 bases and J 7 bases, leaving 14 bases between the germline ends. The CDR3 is CSVGSGPDQPQHF. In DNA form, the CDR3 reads TGCAGCGTTGGGTCAGGGCCGGACCAGCCCCAGCATTTT. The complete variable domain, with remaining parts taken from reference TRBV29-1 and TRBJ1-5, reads SAVISQKPSRDICQRGTSLTIQCQVDSQVTMMFWYRQQPGQSLTLIATANQGSEATYESGFVIDKFPISRPNLTFSTLTVSNMSPEDSSIYLCSVGSGPDQPQHFGDGTRLSIL.

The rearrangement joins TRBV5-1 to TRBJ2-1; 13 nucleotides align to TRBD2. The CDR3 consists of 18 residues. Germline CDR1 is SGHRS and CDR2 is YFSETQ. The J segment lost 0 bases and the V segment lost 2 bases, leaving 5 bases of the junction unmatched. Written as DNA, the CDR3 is TGCGCCAGCAGCTTAGGGACTAGCGGGGCGAGCTCCTACAATGAGCAGTTCTTC. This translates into CASSLGTSGASSYNEQFF.

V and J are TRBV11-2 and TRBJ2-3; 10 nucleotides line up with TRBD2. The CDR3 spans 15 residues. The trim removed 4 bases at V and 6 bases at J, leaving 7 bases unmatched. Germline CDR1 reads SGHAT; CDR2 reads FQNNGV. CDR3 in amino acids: CASSSERGGWDTQYF. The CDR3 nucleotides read TGTGCCAGCAGCTCAGAGCGGGGGGGCTGGGATACGCAGTATTTT.

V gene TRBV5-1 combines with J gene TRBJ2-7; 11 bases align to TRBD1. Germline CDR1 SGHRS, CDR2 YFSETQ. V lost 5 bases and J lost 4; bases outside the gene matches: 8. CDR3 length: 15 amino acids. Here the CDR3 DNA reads TGCGCCAGCAGTCGGACAGGGGGCCACTATTACGAGCAGTACTTC. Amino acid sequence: CASSRTGGHYYEQYF.

The CDR3 is CASSPSHSTDTQYF. In nucleotides, the CDR3 is TGTGCCAGCAGCCCCTCACATAGCACAGATACGCAGTATTTT. The rearrangement links TRBV7-3 to TRBJ2-3; D is uncertain. V gave up 5 bases and J gave up 0 bases, with 9 bases separating them. This CDR3 comprises 14 residues. The germline V gene has CDR1 SGHTA and CDR2 FQGTGA.

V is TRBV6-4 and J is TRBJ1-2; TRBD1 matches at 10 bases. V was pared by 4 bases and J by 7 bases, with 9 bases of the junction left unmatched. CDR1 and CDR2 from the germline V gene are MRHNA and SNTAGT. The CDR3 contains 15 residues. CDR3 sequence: CASSALWGQGSGYTF. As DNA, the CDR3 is TGTGCCAGCAGTGCACTTTGGGGACAGGGGTCTGGCTACACCTTC.

Written as DNA, the CDR3 is TGCAGCGTTGCAATGGCAGCCTACGAGCAGTACTTC. As protein: CSVAMAAYEQYF. The rearrangement links TRBV29-1 to TRBJ2-7, with D unresolved. V lost 4 bases and J lost 2, with 9 bases in between. The CDR3 is 12 amino acids. Germline CDR1 SQVTM, CDR2 ANQGSEA.

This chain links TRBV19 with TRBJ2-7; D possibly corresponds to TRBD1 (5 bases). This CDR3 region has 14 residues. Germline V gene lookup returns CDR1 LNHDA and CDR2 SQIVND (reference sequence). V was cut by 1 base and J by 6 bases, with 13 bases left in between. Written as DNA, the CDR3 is TGTGCCAGTAGTATAGGACGTCAGGGCCTCGAGCAGTACTTC. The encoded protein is CASSIGRQGLEQYF.

Written as DNA, the CDR3 is TGTGCCAGCAGCGTAGTTCCGTTCGGGGAGATATCACCCCTCCACTTT. As protein: CASSVVPFGEISPLHF. The V and J genes are TRBV9 and TRBJ1-6, with D hard to call. This CDR3 has 16 residues. Germline V gives CDR1 SGDLS, CDR2 YYNGEE. V was cut by 0 bases and J by 10 bases, with 17 bases left in between.

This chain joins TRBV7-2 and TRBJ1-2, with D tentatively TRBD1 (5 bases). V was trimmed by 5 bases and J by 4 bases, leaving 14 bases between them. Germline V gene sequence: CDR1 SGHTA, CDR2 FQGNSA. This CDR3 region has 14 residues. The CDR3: CASSQAGPVYGYTF. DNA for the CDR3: TGTGCCAGCAGCCAGGCGGGACCTGTCTATGGCTACACCTTC. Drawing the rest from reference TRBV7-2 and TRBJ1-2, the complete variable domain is GAGVSQSPSNKVTEKGKDVELRCDPISGHTALYWYRQSLGQGLEFLIYFQGNSAPDKSGLPSDRFSAERTGGSVSTLTIQRTQQEDSAVYLCASSQAGPVYGYTFGSGTRLTVV.

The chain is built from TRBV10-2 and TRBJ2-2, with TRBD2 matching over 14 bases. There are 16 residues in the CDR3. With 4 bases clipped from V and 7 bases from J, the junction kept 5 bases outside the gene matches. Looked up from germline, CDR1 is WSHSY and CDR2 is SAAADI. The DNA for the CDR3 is TGCGCCAGCAGTGTCGGACTAGCGGGGGGCCTCGGGGAGCTGTTTTTT. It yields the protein CASSVGLAGGLGELFF.

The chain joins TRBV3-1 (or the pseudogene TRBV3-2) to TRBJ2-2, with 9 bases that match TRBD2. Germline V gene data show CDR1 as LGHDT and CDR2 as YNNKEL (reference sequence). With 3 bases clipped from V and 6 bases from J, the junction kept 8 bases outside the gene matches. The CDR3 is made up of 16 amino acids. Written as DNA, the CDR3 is TGTGCCAGCAGCCAGGACCTAGCGGGGAAGGCCGGGGAGCTGTTTTTT. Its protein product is CASSQDLAGKAGELFF.